This T cell receptor beta chain was found in a study of beta chain features in type 1 diabetes. Whole-study findings and limits: Naive, central memory and regulatory TCRB repertoires appeared more similar among patients than healthy donors.

Sequenced material consisted of expressed TCRB transcripts (all of the isolated RNA was reverse transcribed). Here immunoSEQ multiplex PCR was the method, and the copy in TCRdb shows in-frame clones only, minus some. The table shows some 9,800 clones, with around 78% occurring only once. Trimming shortened V by 5 bases and J by 4 bases, and 9 bases separated the two germline ends. CDR1 is SEHNR, CDR2 FQNEAQ, per germline (reference sequence). This CDR3 is built from 14 residues. About this clone: Its cognate antigen is unknown.

The sequence was collected from a woman under 30 in good health. The sequenced sample was Tregs from blood. The rearrangement joins TRBV7-9 to TRBJ1-6, with D maybe TRBD1 (5 bases). The CDR3 bases are TGTGCCAGCAGCCCCGACAGTTATAATTCACCCCTCCACTTT. It translates to CASSPDSYNSPLHF.